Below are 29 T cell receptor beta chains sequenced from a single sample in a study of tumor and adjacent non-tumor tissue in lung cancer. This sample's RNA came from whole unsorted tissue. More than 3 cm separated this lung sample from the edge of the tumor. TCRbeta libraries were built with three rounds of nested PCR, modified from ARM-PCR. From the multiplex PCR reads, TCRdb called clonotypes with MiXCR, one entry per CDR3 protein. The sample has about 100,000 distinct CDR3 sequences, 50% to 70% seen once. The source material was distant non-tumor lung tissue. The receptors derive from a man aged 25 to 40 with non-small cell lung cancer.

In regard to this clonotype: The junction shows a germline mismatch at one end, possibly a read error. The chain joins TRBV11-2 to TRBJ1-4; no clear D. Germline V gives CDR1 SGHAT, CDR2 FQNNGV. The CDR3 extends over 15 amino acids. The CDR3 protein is CASSPEISTNDKLFF. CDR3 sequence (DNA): TGTGCCAGCAGCCCCGAGATCTCAACTAATGATAAACTGTTTTTT.

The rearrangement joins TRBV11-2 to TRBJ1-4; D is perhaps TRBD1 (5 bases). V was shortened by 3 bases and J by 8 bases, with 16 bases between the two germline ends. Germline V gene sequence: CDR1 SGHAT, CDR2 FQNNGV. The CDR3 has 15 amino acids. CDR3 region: CASSLGDAFREKLFF. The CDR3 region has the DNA TGTGCCAGCAGCTTGGGGGACGCCTTTAGGGAAAAACTGTTTTTT. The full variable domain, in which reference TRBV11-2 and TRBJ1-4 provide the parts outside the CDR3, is EAGVAQSPRYKIIEKRQSVAFWCNPISGHATLYWYQQILGQGPKLLIQFQNNGVVDDSQLPKDRFSAERLKGVDSTLKIQPAKLEDSAVYLCASSLGDAFREKLFFGSGTQLSVL.

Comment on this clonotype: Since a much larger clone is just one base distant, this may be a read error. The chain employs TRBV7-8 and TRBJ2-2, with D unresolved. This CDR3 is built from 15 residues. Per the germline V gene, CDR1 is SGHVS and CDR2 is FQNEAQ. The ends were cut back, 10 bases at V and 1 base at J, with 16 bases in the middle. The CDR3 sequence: CAIKAIGRNTGELFF. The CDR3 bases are TGTGCCATCAAGGCCATCGGAAGGAACACCGGGGAGCTGTTTTTT.

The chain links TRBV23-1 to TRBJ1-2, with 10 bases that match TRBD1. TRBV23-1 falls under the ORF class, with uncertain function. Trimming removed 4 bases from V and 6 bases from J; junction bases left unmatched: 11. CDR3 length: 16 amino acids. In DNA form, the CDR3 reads TGCGCCAGCAGTCGATCTACGGGACAGGGGAAGGATGGCTACACCTTC. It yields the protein CASSRSTGQGKDGYTF.

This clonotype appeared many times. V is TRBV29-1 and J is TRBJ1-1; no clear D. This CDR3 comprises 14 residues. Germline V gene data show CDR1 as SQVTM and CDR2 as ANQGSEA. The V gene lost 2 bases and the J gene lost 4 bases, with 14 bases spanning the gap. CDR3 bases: TGCAGCGTTGAATTTGGCAGAAGCGGCACTGAAGCTTTCTTT. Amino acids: CSVEFGRSGTEAFF.

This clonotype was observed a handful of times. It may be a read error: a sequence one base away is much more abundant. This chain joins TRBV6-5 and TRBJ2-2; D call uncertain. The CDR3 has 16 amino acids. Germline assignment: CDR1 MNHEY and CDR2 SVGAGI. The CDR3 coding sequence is TGTGTCAGCAGTTACTCCGGCTCGAAAGGGACCGGGGAGCTGTTTTTT. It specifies CVSSYSGSKGTGELFF.

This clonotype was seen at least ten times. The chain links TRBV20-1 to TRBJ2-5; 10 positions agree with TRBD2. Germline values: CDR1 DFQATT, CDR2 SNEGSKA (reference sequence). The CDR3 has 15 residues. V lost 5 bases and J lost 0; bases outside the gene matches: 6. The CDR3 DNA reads TGCAGTGCTGCAACCGGGACTAGCGACCAAGAGACCCAGTACTTC. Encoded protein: CSAATGTSDQETQYF.

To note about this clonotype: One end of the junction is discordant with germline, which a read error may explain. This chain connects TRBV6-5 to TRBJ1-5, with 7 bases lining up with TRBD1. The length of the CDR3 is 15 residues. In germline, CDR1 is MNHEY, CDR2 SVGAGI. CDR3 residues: CASSYGWGEGQPHHF. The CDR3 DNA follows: TGTGCCAGCAGTTATGGGTGGGGGGAGGGACAGCCCCACCATTTT.

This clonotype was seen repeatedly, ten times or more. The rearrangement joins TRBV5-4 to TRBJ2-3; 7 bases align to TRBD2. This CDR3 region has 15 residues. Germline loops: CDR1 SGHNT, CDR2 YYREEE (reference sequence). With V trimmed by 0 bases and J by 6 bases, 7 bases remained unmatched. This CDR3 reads CASSLGSGGLDTQYF. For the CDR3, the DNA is TGTGCCAGCAGCTTGGGTTCGGGGGGTCTTGATACGCAGTATTTT.

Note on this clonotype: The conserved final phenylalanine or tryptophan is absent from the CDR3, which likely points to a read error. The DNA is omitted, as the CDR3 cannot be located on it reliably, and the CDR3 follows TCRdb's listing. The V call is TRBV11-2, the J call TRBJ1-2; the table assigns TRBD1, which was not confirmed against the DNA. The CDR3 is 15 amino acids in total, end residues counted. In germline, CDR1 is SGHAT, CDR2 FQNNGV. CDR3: CASSSRIGGLSGYTL.

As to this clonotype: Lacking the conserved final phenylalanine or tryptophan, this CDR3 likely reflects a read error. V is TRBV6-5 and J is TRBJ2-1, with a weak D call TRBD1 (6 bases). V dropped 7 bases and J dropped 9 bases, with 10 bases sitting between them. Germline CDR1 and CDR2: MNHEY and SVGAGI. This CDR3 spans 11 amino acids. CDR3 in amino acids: CASIPGVEQFY. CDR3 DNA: TGTGCCAGCATTCCAGGGGTTGAGCAGTTCTAC.

CDR3 bases: TGTGCCATCAGTAAGGGACAGGGAATGGATGAGCAGTTCTTC. Translated, it gives CAISKGQGMDEQFF. The gene calls are TRBV10-3 and TRBJ2-1, with 9 positions matching TRBD1. V trimming: 5 bases; J trimming: 8 bases; junction bases outside the gene matches: 7. This CDR3 has 14 amino acids. Looked up from germline, CDR1 is ENHRY and CDR2 is SYGVKD.

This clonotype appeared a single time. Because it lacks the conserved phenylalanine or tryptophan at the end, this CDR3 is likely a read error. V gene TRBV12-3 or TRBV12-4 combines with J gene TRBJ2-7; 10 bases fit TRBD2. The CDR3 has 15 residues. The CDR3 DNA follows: TGTGCCAGCACCTTCAGAGCGGGAGGGCGCTACGAACAGTACATC. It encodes CASTFRAGGRYEQYI.

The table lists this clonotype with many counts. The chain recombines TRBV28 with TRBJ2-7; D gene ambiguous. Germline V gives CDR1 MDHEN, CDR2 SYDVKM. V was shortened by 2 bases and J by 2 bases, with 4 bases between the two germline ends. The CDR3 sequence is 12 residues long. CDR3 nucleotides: TGTGCCAGCAGTTTAACGACCTACGAGCAGTACTTC. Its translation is CASSLTTYEQYF.

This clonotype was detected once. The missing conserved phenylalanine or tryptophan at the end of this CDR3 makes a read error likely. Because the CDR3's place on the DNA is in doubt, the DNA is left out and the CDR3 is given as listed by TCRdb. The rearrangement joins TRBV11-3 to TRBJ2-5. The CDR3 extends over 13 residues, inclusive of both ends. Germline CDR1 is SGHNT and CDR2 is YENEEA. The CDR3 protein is CASGTEGQETQCL.

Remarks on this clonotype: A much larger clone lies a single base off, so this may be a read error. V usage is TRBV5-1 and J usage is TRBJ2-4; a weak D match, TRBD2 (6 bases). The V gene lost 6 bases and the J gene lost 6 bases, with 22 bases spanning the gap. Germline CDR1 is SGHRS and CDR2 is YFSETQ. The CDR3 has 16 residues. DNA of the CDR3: TGCGCCAGCATCTTAAACGCCGGGACGGAGGGAAACATTCAGTACTTC. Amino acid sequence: CASILNAGTEGNIQYF.

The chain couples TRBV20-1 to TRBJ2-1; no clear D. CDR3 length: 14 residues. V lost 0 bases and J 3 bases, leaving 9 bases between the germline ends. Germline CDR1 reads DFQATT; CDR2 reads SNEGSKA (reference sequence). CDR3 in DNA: TGCAGTGCTAGAGATCTGTTCAGCTACAATGAGCAGTTCTTC. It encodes CSARDLFSYNEQFF.

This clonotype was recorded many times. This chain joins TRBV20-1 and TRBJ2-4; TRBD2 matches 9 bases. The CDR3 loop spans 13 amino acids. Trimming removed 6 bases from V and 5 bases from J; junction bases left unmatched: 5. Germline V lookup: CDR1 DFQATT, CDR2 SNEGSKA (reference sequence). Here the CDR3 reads CSAPAGGQNIQYF. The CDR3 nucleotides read TGCAGTGCCCCAGCGGGGGGTCAAAACATTCAGTACTTC.

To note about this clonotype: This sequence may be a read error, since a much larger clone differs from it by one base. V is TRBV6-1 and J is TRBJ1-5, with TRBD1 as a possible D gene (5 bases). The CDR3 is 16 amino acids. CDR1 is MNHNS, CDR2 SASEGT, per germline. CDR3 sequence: CASSSGRGFGKQPQHF. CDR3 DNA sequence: TGTGCCAGTAGCTCAGGGAGGGGCTTTGGCAAACAGCCCCAGCATTTT.

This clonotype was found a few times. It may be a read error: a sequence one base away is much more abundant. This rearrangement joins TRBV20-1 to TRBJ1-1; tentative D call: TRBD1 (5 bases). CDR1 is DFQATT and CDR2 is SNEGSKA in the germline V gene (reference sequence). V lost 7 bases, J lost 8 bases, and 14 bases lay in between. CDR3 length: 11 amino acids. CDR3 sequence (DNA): TGCAGTGTCGGGGGGGTAAGGGAAGCTTTCTTT. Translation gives CSVGGVREAFF.

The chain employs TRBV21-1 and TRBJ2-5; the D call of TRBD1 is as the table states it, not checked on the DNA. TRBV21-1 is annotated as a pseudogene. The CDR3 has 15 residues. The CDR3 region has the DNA TGTGCCAGCAACCCGGAGGACGTAAAAAGGGAGACCCAGTACTTC. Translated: CASNPEDVKRETQYF.

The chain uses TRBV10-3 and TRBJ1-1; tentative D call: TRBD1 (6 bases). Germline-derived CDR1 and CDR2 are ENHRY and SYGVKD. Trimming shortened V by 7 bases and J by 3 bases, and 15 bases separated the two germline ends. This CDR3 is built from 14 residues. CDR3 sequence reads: CAINGDTEDTEAFF. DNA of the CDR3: TGTGCCATCAATGGGGACACGGAGGACACTGAAGCTTTCTTT.

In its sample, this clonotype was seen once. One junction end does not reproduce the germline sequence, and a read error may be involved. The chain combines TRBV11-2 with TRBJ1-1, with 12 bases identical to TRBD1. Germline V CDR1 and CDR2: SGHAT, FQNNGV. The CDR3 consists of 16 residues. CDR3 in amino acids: CASSHASGTGGIEAVF. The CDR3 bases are TGTGCCAGTAGCCACGCTTCCGGGACAGGGGGCATTGAAGCTGTCTTT.

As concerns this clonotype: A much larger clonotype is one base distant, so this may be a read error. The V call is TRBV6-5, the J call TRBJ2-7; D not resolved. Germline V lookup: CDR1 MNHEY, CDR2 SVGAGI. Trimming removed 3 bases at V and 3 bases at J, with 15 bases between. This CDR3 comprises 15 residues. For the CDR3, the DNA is TGTGCCAGCAGTTATTTAGTCAGTCGAGGCTACGAGCAGTACTTC. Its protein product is CASSYLVSRGYEQYF.

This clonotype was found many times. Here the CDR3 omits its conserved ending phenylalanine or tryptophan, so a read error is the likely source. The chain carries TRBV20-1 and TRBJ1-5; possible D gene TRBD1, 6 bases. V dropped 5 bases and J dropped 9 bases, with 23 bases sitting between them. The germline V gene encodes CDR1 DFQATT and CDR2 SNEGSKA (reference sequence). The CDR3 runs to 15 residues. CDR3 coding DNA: TGCAGTGCTTCCCGCGCGGACAGCCCAACGGGGCCCCAGCATCTT. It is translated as CSASRADSPTGPQHL.

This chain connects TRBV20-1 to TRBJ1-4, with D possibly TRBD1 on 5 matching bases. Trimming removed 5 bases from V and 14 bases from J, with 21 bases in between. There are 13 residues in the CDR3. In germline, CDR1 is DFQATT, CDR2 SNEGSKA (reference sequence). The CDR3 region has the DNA TGCAGTGCTTCAGGTTCTTGGGGCGTAAATCTGTTTTTT. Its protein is CSASGSWGVNLFF.

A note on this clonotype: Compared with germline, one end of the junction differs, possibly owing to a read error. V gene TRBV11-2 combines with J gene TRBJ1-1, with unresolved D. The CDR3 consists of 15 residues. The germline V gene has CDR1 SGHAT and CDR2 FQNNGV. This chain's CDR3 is CASSSEEQRNNEAFF. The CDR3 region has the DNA TGTGCCAGCAGCTCCGAGGAACAGCGGAACAATGAAGCTTTCTTT.

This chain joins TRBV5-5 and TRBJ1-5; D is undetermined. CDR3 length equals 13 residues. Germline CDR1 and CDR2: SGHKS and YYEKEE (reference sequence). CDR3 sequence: CANSLWSNQPQHF. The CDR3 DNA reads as TGTGCAAACAGCTTGTGGAGCAATCAGCCCCAGCATTTT.

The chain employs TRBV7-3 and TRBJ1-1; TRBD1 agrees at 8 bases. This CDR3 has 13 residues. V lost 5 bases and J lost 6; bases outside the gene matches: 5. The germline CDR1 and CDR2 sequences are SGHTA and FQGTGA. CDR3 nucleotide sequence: TGTGCCAGCAGCAGTTACAGGGGGGCTGAAGCTTTCTTT. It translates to CASSSYRGAEAFF.